A single sample gave rise to the 16 T cell receptor beta chains below, sequenced in a study of OX40 agonist ivuxolimab in advanced cancers. The method behind the library was the immunoSEQ multiplex PCR assay. The table comes from immuneACCESS by way of TCRdb, which keeps in-frame sequences with V and J called. Part of the clones is missing from these tables; in studies checked, under half for an unresolved V gene and the rest for unknown reasons. The sample data list about 92,000 clones, and 91% of these were observed just once. Of the sample, around 0.3% is held by the ten largest clones. This sample comprised CD4+ or CD8+ T cells sorted from blood, obtained in a trial of the OX40 agonist ivuxolimab. These receptors all stem from an adult with an advanced solid tumor such as melanoma, head and neck, liver or kidney cancer.

V and J are TRBV9 and TRBJ2-2, with 10 positions matching TRBD1. The junction had 10 bases not matched to a gene; V was cut back by 3 bases and J by 5 bases. Germline V lookup: CDR1 SGDLS, CDR2 YYNGEE. This CDR3 spans 17 amino acids. CDR3 region: CASSEFDRGPRTGELFF. In DNA form, the CDR3 reads TGTGCCAGCAGCGAATTCGACAGGGGGCCGCGGACCGGGGAGCTGTTTTTT.

The V gene is TRBV5-1, the J gene TRBJ1-2; no firm D call. Trimming removed 0 bases from V and 6 bases from J, with 12 bases in between. The length of the CDR3 is 14 residues. Germline V lookup: CDR1 SGHRS, CDR2 YFSETQ. The CDR3 DNA reads as TGCGCCAGCAGCTTGGGTCGAGGAGGGAATGGCTACACCTTC. Translated, it gives CASSLGRGGNGYTF. Full variable domain (remainder filled in from reference TRBV5-1 and TRBJ1-2): KAGVTQTPRYLIKTRGQQVTLSCSPISGHRSVSWYQQTPGQGLQFLFEYFSETQRNKGNFPGRFSGRQFSNSRSEMNVSTLELGDSALYLCASSLGRGGNGYTFGSGTRLTVV.

This clone occurred a few times. The chain has TRBV10-2 and TRBJ2-1; weak D call: TRBD2 (5 bases). The CDR3 has 14 residues. CDR1 is WSHSY, CDR2 SAAADI, per germline. V lost 6 bases to trimming and J lost 6 bases, with 15 bases between them. CDR3: CASSHGLVSNEQFF. The CDR3 DNA sequence: TGCGCCAGCAGCCACGGACTCGTCTCCAATGAGCAGTTCTTC.

The chain carries TRBV19 and TRBJ2-1; D not certain. V dropped 4 bases and J dropped 8 bases, with 9 bases sitting between them. CDR3 length equals 12 residues. Germline CDR1 LNHDA, CDR2 SQIVND (reference sequence). The CDR3 protein is CASSRRFDEQFF. CDR3 DNA: TGTGCCAGTAGTAGGCGATTTGATGAGCAGTTCTTC. The variable domain in full, with the rest retrieved from reference TRBV19 and TRBJ2-1, is DGGITQSPKYLFRKEGQNVTLSCEQNLNHDAMYWYRQDPGQGLRLIYYSQIVNDFQKGDIAEGYSVSREKKESFPLTVTSAQKNPTAFYLCASSRRFDEQFFGPGTRLTVL.

This sequence joins TRBV5-1 and TRBJ2-7; 7 bases are shared with TRBD1. Trimming at V came to 3 bases and at J to 2 bases, leaving 2 bases not matched to a gene. Germline loops: CDR1 SGHRS, CDR2 YFSETQ. The CDR3 contains 13 residues. CDR3 amino acids: CASSYTGAYEQYF. The CDR3 coding sequence is TGCGCCAGCAGCTACACAGGGGCCTACGAGCAGTACTTC.

J is TRBJ1-6 and V is TRBV7-6; tentatively, D is TRBD1 (6 bases). Germline V lookup: CDR1 SGHVS, CDR2 FNYEAQ. The CDR3 is 14 residues long. V dropped 5 bases and J dropped 10 bases, with 15 bases sitting between them. Here the CDR3 DNA reads TGTGCCAGCAGCAAACAGGGAATATCCTCACCCCTCCACTTT. Translation gives CASSKQGISSPLHF.

The chain recombines TRBV1 with TRBJ2-1; the table's D call, TRBD2, was not checked against the DNA. TRBV1 is described as a pseudogene. This CDR3 region has 16 residues. The CDR3: CTSSQFSGNMDNEQFF. DNA for the CDR3: TGCACCAGCAGCCAGTTCAGCGGGAATATGGACAATGAGCAGTTCTTC.

Only one count was recorded for this clone. The rearrangement joins TRBV2 to TRBJ2-7; TRBD2 might be the D (6 bases). Germline CDR1 reads SNHLY; CDR2 reads FYNNEI. Trimming removed 6 bases at V and 3 bases at J, with 12 bases between. The length of the CDR3 is 13 residues. The CDR3 nucleotides are TGTGCCAGCAGGCCTAGCGAAAACTACGAGCAGTACTTC. This gives the protein CASRPSENYEQYF.

The genes are TRBV18 and TRBJ2-7; 7 positions agree with TRBD2. Looked up from germline, CDR1 is KGHSH and CDR2 is LQKENI. Losses at the gene ends were 0 bases for V and 2 bases for J; bases not matched to a gene: 4. The CDR3 is made up of 15 amino acids. The CDR3 sequence: CASSPPGGRAYEQYF. CDR3 nucleotide sequence: TGTGCCAGCTCACCACCGGGGGGGAGGGCCTACGAGCAGTACTTC.

This chain connects TRBV7-2 to TRBJ1-5; D might be TRBD1 (6 bases). Germline V gives CDR1 SGHTA, CDR2 FQGNSA. This CDR3 comprises 16 residues. V was trimmed by 5 bases and J by 2 bases, leaving 16 bases between them. CDR3 sequence reads: CASSPGGTHRNQPQHF. The CDR3 DNA reads as TGTGCCAGCAGCCCCGGTGGGACACACCGCAATCAGCCCCAGCATTTT.

The rearrangement joins TRBV27 to TRBJ2-1; D is perhaps TRBD2 (6 bases). The V and J ends lost 7 bases and 6 bases respectively, with 19 bases between them. Germline V gene sequence: CDR1 MNHEY, CDR2 SMNVEV (reference sequence). There are 15 residues in the CDR3. The CDR3 loop reads CASKLDRRGGNEQFF. CDR3 in DNA: TGTGCCAGCAAGCTTGATCGGAGGGGAGGCAATGAGCAGTTCTTC.

This sequence joins TRBV15 and TRBJ2-7, with 8 bases aligning to TRBD1. CDR1 is LNHNV and CDR2 is YYDKDF in the germline V gene (reference sequence). V shed 5 bases, J shed 4 bases, and the junction held 10 bases outside the gene matches. CDR3 length: 15 amino acids. Written as DNA, the CDR3 is TGTGCCACCAGCGCAGGGGGCGTTCTAAGGTACGAGCAGTACTTC. Its translation is CATSAGGVLRYEQYF.

This chain links TRBV14 with TRBJ1-3; D is possibly TRBD1 (5 bases). V lost 3 bases to trimming and J lost 2 bases, with 11 bases between them. CDR3 length: 15 amino acids. Germline CDR1 and CDR2: SGHDN and FVKESK. CDR3 sequence (DNA): TGTGCCAGCAGCCATGTACAGGACCCTGGAAACACCATATATTTT. Translation: CASSHVQDPGNTIYF.

This clone was observed a handful of times. The V gene is TRBV19, the J gene TRBJ2-7; the D gene is possibly TRBD2 (6 bases). Trimming took 6 bases from V and 2 from J, leaving 14 bases between them. Germline loops: CDR1 LNHDA, CDR2 SQIVND (reference sequence). CDR3 size: 14 residues. CDR3 bases: TGTGCCAGTAGAAGGAGGGGTCCCCCCTACGAGCAGTACTTC. Translation: CASRRRGPPYEQYF.

This sequence joins TRBV5-4 and TRBJ2-2; 9 bases fit TRBD2. Germline values: CDR1 SGHNT, CDR2 YYREEE (reference sequence). CDR3 length: 15 amino acids. V lost 4 bases and J lost 0; bases outside the gene matches: 1. The CDR3: CASSPSGANTGELFF. Here the CDR3 DNA reads TGTGCCAGCAGCCCTAGCGGGGCGAACACCGGGGAGCTGTTTTTT.

This chain links TRBV7-8 with TRBJ2-1; D possibly corresponds to TRBD2 (6 bases). CDR1 is SGHVS, CDR2 FQNEAQ, per germline. Trimming shortened V by 8 bases and J by 1 base, and 12 bases separated the two germline ends. This CDR3 contains 14 residues. The CDR3 DNA follows: TGTGCCAGCGGTTTAGCGGAATCCTACAATGAGCAGTTCTTC. Its translation: CASGLAESYNEQFF.